These T cell receptor beta chains were read from a single sample in a study of identical twins. TCRdb itself ran the 5' RACE reads through MiXCR, one entry per CDR3 protein. The sample has around 250,000 distinct CDR3 sequences; roughly 12% are singletons. Another study also made use of these data, one on yellow fever vaccine responses in identical twins.

Sequencing used memory (CD45RO+) T cells sorted from blood. The receptors originated from a woman aged 18-35 years in good health. The CDR3 runs from the conserved cysteine through the conserved F or W. Each record gives: CDR3 DNA, CDR3 protein, D gene, clone size, J gene, V gene. A D gene is named only where the DNA matches it firmly. The size of a clone is reported for some rows only, either as once, few or many, or as a class for expanded clones.

CDR3nt: TGTGCCAGCAGCAAAGGACAGGGGGGCGATGAGCAGTTCTTC
CDR3aa: CASSKGQGGDEQFF
d_gene: TRBD1
abundance: few
j_gene: TRBJ2-1
v_gene: TRBV7-2

CDR3nt: TGTGCCAGCAGTTACTTGACTAGCGGGGGGAGCAATGAGCAGTTCTTC
CDR3aa: CASSYLTSGGSNEQFF
d_gene: TRBD2
abundance: NA
j_gene: TRBJ2-1
v_gene: TRBV6-5

CDR3nt: TGCAGCGTTGTGGGTGAAACGCGGACTTTCTTT
CDR3aa: CSVVGETRTFF
d_gene: NA
abundance: NA
j_gene: TRBJ1-1
v_gene: TRBV29-1

CDR3nt: TGTGCCAGCAGACCTGGGACAGGTAATCAGCCCCAGCATTTT
CDR3aa: CASRPGTGNQPQHF
d_gene: TRBD1
abundance: few
j_gene: TRBJ1-5
v_gene: TRBV2

CDR3nt: TGTGCCAGCAGCCAAGATCTCACAGGGAACACCGGGGAGCTGTTTTTT
CDR3aa: CASSQDLTGNTGELFF
d_gene: NA
abundance: NA
j_gene: TRBJ2-2
v_gene: TRBV3-1

CDR3nt: TGTGCCAGCAGTCCTGAAGAGCTGGGTTCCTACAATGAGCAGTTCTTC
CDR3aa: CASSPEELGSYNEQFF
d_gene: NA
abundance: NA
j_gene: TRBJ2-1
v_gene: TRBV6-4

CDR3nt: TGTGCTAGTAATCGCTTTAGCGGAGATACGCAGTATTTT
CDR3aa: CASNRFSGDTQYF
d_gene: NA
abundance: once
j_gene: TRBJ2-3
v_gene: TRBV12-5

CDR3nt: TGTGCCAGCAGCTCCCGGTGGGGGGCCTACGAGCAGTACTTC
CDR3aa: CASSSRWGAYEQYF
d_gene: NA
abundance: NA
j_gene: TRBJ2-7
v_gene: TRBV11-2

CDR3nt: TGTGCCAGCCGACACGGGACAGGGTGGACCACCGGGGAGCTGTTTTTT
CDR3aa: CASRHGTGWTTGELFF
d_gene: TRBD1
abundance: NA
j_gene: TRBJ2-2
v_gene: TRBV6-1

CDR3nt: TGCAGTGCTACGCCCGGAGTTCACGAGCAGTACTTC
CDR3aa: CSATPGVHEQYF
d_gene: NA
abundance: NA
j_gene: TRBJ2-7
v_gene: TRBV20-1

CDR3nt: TGTGCCAGCAGCTTAGATCTGGTAGGGGAGACGGAGACCCAGTACTTC
CDR3aa: CASSLDLVGETETQYF
d_gene: NA
abundance: NA
j_gene: TRBJ2-5
v_gene: TRBV11-2

CDR3nt: TGCAGTGCCAGATCCGGACTAGCGACGATCACAGATACGCAGTATTTT
CDR3aa: CSARSGLATITDTQYF
d_gene: TRBD2
abundance: NA
j_gene: TRBJ2-3
v_gene: TRBV20-1

CDR3nt: TGCGCCAGCAGCATCGGGACGAAGACCGGGGAGCTGTTTTTT
CDR3aa: CASSIGTKTGELFF
d_gene: NA
abundance: few
j_gene: TRBJ2-2
v_gene: TRBV5-1

CDR3nt: TGCGCCAGCAGCCGATCAGCGGGGTCCACAGATACGCAGTATTTT
CDR3aa: CASSRSAGSTDTQYF
d_gene: TRBD2
abundance: few
j_gene: TRBJ2-3
v_gene: TRBV5-1

CDR3nt: TGTGCCAGCAGCTTTGAGCGGCGGAGCTCCTACGAGCAGTACTTC
CDR3aa: CASSFERRSSYEQYF
d_gene: NA
abundance: few
j_gene: TRBJ2-7
v_gene: TRBV11-2

CDR3nt: TGTGCCAGCAGTTTAGCTAGCGGGGGCCGAGGAGAGACCCAGTACTTC
CDR3aa: CASSLASGGRGETQYF
d_gene: TRBD2
abundance: NA
j_gene: TRBJ2-5
v_gene: TRBV12-3/TRBV12-4

CDR3nt: TGCAGTGCTCAAAGCAGAGGGAGCGGGGTAACAGATACGCAGTATTTT
CDR3aa: CSAQSRGSGVTDTQYF
d_gene: TRBD2
abundance: many
j_gene: TRBJ2-3
v_gene: TRBV20-1

CDR3nt: TGTGCCTGGGACCAGGGCCCAGAGACCCAGTACTTC
CDR3aa: CAWDQGPETQYF
d_gene: NA
abundance: NA
j_gene: TRBJ2-5
v_gene: TRBV30

CDR3nt: TGTGCCAGCAGCTTGGACGGGGGGGGGCACGAGACCCAGTACTTC
CDR3aa: CASSLDGGGHETQYF
d_gene: TRBD2
abundance: NA
j_gene: TRBJ2-5
v_gene: TRBV5-5

CDR3nt: TGTGCCAGCGCGACTAGCGGAGGCGGGGAGCTGTTTTTT
CDR3aa: CASATSGGGELFF
d_gene: TRBD2
abundance: few
j_gene: TRBJ2-2
v_gene: TRBV2

CDR3nt: TGCGCCAGCAGCCAAGATTCGAATAGGGCGGGAGCGCAACGCGAGCAGTACTTC
CDR3aa: CASSQDSNRAGAQREQYF
d_gene: TRBD2
abundance: few
j_gene: TRBJ2-7
v_gene: TRBV4-1

CDR3nt: TGTGCCAGCAGTTTGGTCCGGGCACTGCAGTTCTTC
CDR3aa: CASSLVRALQFF
d_gene: NA
abundance: many
j_gene: TRBJ2-1
v_gene: TRBV12-3/TRBV12-4

CDR3nt: TGTGCCAGCAGTGACTACTACAATGAGCAGTTCTTC
CDR3aa: CASSDYYNEQFF
d_gene: NA
abundance: few
j_gene: TRBJ2-1
v_gene: TRBV6-4

CDR3nt: TGTGCCTCAAACCCCCCGGGAGAGAGGAACGAGCAGTACTTC
CDR3aa: CASNPPGERNEQYF
d_gene: NA
abundance: NA
j_gene: TRBJ2-7
v_gene: TRBV5-4

CDR3nt: TGTGCCAGCAGTTTTGCCGGGACCCGCTCCTACGAGCAGTACTTC
CDR3aa: CASSFAGTRSYEQYF
d_gene: NA
abundance: NA
j_gene: TRBJ2-7
v_gene: TRBV5-8

CDR3nt: TGCGCCAGCAGCCTCCAGTTCACAGATACGCAGTATTTT
CDR3aa: CASSLQFTDTQYF
d_gene: NA
abundance: NA
j_gene: TRBJ2-3
v_gene: TRBV5-1

CDR3nt: TGTGCCAGCAGTCCCCAGGACCCCACCGGGGAGCTGTTTTTT
CDR3aa: CASSPQDPTGELFF
d_gene: NA
abundance: few
j_gene: TRBJ2-2
v_gene: TRBV12-3/TRBV12-4

CDR3nt: TGTGCCAGCAGCCAAGACTCCACTCCGAGCTCCTACAATGAGCAGTTCTTC
CDR3aa: CASSQDSTPSSYNEQFF
d_gene: NA
abundance: NA
j_gene: TRBJ2-1
v_gene: TRBV4-2

CDR3nt: TGTGCCAGCAGCGTATCCCCAGGCTACGAGCAGTACTTC
CDR3aa: CASSVSPGYEQYF
d_gene: NA
abundance: NA
j_gene: TRBJ2-7
v_gene: TRBV9

CDR3nt: TGCAGCTGGAGGGGAGGAACTCTCGAAGGGGAGCAGTACTTC
CDR3aa: CSWRGGTLEGEQYF
d_gene: NA
abundance: NA
j_gene: TRBJ2-7
v_gene: TRBV20-1

CDR3nt: TGCGCCAGCAGTTCTGACACGATCTCCTACGAGCAGTACTTC
CDR3aa: CASSSDTISYEQYF
d_gene: NA
abundance: NA
j_gene: TRBJ2-7
v_gene: TRBV5-1

CDR3nt: TGTGCCAGCAGTTTAGTGGGGGCAGGGACCGGTTCACCCCTCCACTTT
CDR3aa: CASSLVGAGTGSPLHF
d_gene: NA
abundance: once
j_gene: TRBJ1-6
v_gene: TRBV12-3/TRBV12-4

CDR3nt: TGCGCCAGCAAATCTGACGGCTATAATTCACCCCTCCACTTT
CDR3aa: CASKSDGYNSPLHF
d_gene: NA
abundance: many
j_gene: TRBJ1-6
v_gene: TRBV5-1

CDR3nt: TGTGCCAGCTCACCGTCTTCTAGCGGGGGGAAGAGGGATGAGCAGTTCTTC
CDR3aa: CASSPSSSGGKRDEQFF
d_gene: TRBD2
abundance: many
j_gene: TRBJ2-1
v_gene: TRBV18

CDR3nt: TGTGCCAGCAGCTTCGCACAAAGGAATCAGCCCCAGCATTTT
CDR3aa: CASSFAQRNQPQHF
d_gene: NA
abundance: few
j_gene: TRBJ1-5
v_gene: TRBV5-6

CDR3nt: TGTGCCAGCAGCAAACAAGACAGACTCTCCTACGAGCAGTACTTC
CDR3aa: CASSKQDRLSYEQYF
d_gene: NA
abundance: few
j_gene: TRBJ2-7
v_gene: TRBV27

CDR3nt: TGTGCCAGCAGTTTGACAGGGGTTACGGATTCACCCCTCCACTTT
CDR3aa: CASSLTGVTDSPLHF
d_gene: TRBD1
abundance: many
j_gene: TRBJ1-6
v_gene: TRBV12-3/TRBV12-4

CDR3nt: TGTGCCAGCATCCATCGGGCCTCCTTTGGAGAGACCCAGTACTTC
CDR3aa: CASIHRASFGETQYF
d_gene: NA
abundance: NA
j_gene: TRBJ2-5
v_gene: TRBV3-1

CDR3nt: TGTGCCAGCAGCCCCCCGCGGGCGGGAGGGGACACAGATACGCAGTATTTT
CDR3aa: CASSPPRAGGDTDTQYF
d_gene: TRBD2
abundance: NA
j_gene: TRBJ2-3
v_gene: TRBV7-9

CDR3nt: TGTGCCAGCAGCTTAGTCGGCGGACGAACCCAAGAGACCCAGTACTTC
CDR3aa: CASSLVGGRTQETQYF
d_gene: NA
abundance: many
j_gene: TRBJ2-5
v_gene: TRBV7-2

CDR3nt: TGTGCCAGCAGCGTTTCGGGACATACGGACACTAGCATTCAGTACTTC
CDR3aa: CASSVSGHTDTSIQYF
d_gene: NA
abundance: few
j_gene: TRBJ2-4
v_gene: TRBV2

CDR3nt: TGTGCCAGTAGACTAGCGGGGGGAGGAGATACGCAGTATTTT
CDR3aa: CASRLAGGGDTQYF
d_gene: TRBD2
abundance: many
j_gene: TRBJ2-3
v_gene: TRBV6-1

CDR3nt: TGTGCCAGCAGCTTGGGGGGAATGAACACCGGGGAGCTGTTTTTT
CDR3aa: CASSLGGMNTGELFF
d_gene: NA
abundance: medium-sized
j_gene: TRBJ2-2
v_gene: TRBV7-3

CDR3nt: TGTGCCAGTGCTCCCCTCGTTAGCAATCAGCCCCAGCATTTT
CDR3aa: CASAPLVSNQPQHF
d_gene: NA
abundance: many
j_gene: TRBJ1-5
v_gene: TRBV12-3/TRBV12-4

CDR3nt: TGTGCCAGCAGTTACTCCGGGGGGGATAGCACAGATACGCAGTATTTT
CDR3aa: CASSYSGGDSTDTQYF
d_gene: TRBD2
abundance: NA
j_gene: TRBJ2-3
v_gene: TRBV6-5

CDR3nt: TGTGCCAGCAGCACCCGGGACGGCAATCAGCCCCAGCATTTT
CDR3aa: CASSTRDGNQPQHF
d_gene: NA
abundance: NA
j_gene: TRBJ1-5
v_gene: TRBV6-2/TRBV6-3